The T cell receptor (beta chain) described here comes from a study of blood T cell repertoires in COVID-19. The CDR3 has 14 amino acids. Germline CDR1 reads SNHLY; CDR2 reads FYNNEI. Trimming took off 2 bases at V and 0 bases at J, with 7 bases between the two ends. Some clones are missing from TCRdb's copy, which holds only in-frame ones; the method was immunoSEQ multiplex PCR. The sample shows around 220,000 clones, more than 85% of them seen only once. The gene calls are TRBV2 and TRBJ1-1; D not certain. The specimen sequenced was peripheral blood. This sequence was found in a man in his forties or fifties with active or convalescent COVID-19. The CDR3 loop reads CASSETPMNTEAFF. The CDR3, as DNA: TGTGCCAGCAGTGAAACCCCTATGAACACTGAAGCTTTCTTT.